This T cell receptor (beta chain) stems from a study of T cell changes during pregnancy in multiple sclerosis. Data came from immunoSEQ multiplex PCR; TCRdb stores just in-frame clones and leaves some out. The sample contains over 45,000 clones, 88% of which appear only once. The CDR3 has 15 amino acids. Germline V gene data show CDR1 as LNHDA and CDR2 as SQIVND (reference sequence). With V trimmed by 5 bases and J by 3 bases, 4 bases remained unmatched. This receptor was obtained from a female donor with multiple sclerosis, enrolled in a pregnancy study. The rearrangement links TRBV19 to TRBJ2-7, with TRBD2 identical over 13 bases. The specimen comprised CD4+ T cells from peripheral blood mononuclear cells, sampled in the second trimester of pregnancy. In DNA, the CDR3 is TGTGCCAGTAGTGTCACTAGCGGGAGGGTCTACGAGCAGTACTTC. As protein: CASSVTSGRVYEQYF.